This T cell receptor (beta chain) was documented in a study of CD8 T cells in acute hepatitis C reinfection. Study-level points and caveats: Few CDR3s matched those for other epitopes. Follow-up repertoires were missing for chronically infected subjects. Over 10 public clonotypes were found regardless of outcome.

Sequencing was performed with immunoSEQ multiplex PCR; in TCRdb, only in-frame clones are kept and a portion is missing. The repertoire holds tens of thousands of clones, with approximately 87% as singletons. The time point is: naive CD8 control sorted from an acute-time-point sample. CDR1 is SGHTA and CDR2 is FQGNSA in the germline V gene. Trimming cost V 6 bases and J 0 bases, with 9 bases left between them. CDR3 length equals 13 residues. As to this clone: The antigen is not known.

The chain employs TRBV7-2 and TRBJ2-7, with D unclear. This clonotype was sampled from a man aged 25 to 45 with chronic hepatitis C. The material sequenced was naive CD8+ T cells from PBMCs. This CDR3 reads CASSPDDSYEQYF. The CDR3 region has the DNA TGTGCCAGCAGTCCGGACGACTCCTACGAGCAGTACTTC.